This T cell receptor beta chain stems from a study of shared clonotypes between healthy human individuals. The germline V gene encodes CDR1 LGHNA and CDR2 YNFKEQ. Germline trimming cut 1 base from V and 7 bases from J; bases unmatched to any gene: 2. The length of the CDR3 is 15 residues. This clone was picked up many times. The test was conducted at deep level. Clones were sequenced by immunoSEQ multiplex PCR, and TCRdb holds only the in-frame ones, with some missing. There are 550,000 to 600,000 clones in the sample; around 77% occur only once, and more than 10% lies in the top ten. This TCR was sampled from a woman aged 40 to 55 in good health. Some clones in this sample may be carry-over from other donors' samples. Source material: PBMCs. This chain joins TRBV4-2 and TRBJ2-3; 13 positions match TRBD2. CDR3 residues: CASSQGTSGRNTQYF. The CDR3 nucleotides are TGTGCCAGCAGCCAAGGGACTAGCGGGAGAAATACGCAGTATTTT.